This T cell receptor (beta chain) was captured by sequencing in a study of shared clonotypes between healthy human individuals. Repertoires were generated with immunoSEQ multiplex PCR, while TCRdb's copy carries only in-frame clones and drops some. This table has approximately 2.3 million clones, approximately 93% appearing once. The germline V gene encodes CDR1 LGHNA and CDR2 YSLEER. The CDR3 is 15 residues long. The V and J ends lost 4 bases and 1 base respectively, with 13 bases between them. Findings of the study overall: The naive CD4 repertoires of a few donors were compared, and roughly 5% of clonotypes were shared. With few donors, the genetic and exposure-history diversity represented was limited.

Comment on this clone: Its antigen remains unknown.

This chain connects TRBV4-3 to TRBJ1-1; D gene ambiguous. The sequencing sample was made of naive CD4+ T cells from PBMCs. The subset: CD45RA+ positively selected. This TCR was sampled from a man aged 18 to 30 in good health. Some clones in this sample may be carry-over from other donors' samples. The CDR3 DNA reads TGCGCCAGCAGCCTCCTCCTCTGGGGGAACACTGAAGCTTTCTTT. Its translation: CASSLLLWGNTEAFF.